This section outlines one TCR beta chain sequence together with its context. This receptor's antigen is unknown. Qualities for individual bases were not recorded, and no much larger clone is one base off. These data are taken from a study of T cell changes during pregnancy in multiple sclerosis (dated by TCRdb to the late 2010s). Broadly, across the study: The study looked at changes in the T cell repertoire across pregnancy in women with multiple sclerosis.

The library was obtained by the immunoSEQ multiplex PCR assay. Entries here come from immuneACCESS through TCRdb and include only in-frame sequences with V and J called. Some clones fail to appear in such tables; in the studies checked, an unresolved V gene covers under half of the shortfall, and the cause of the remainder is unknown. The sample table records more than 65,000 clones; about nine tenths of these occur just once. Together, the top ten hold more than 8% of the sample. V loses 5 bases, J loses 6 bases, and the germline ends lie 17 bases apart. Sequences KGHSH (CDR1) and LQKENI (CDR2) are obtained from the germline V gene. The CDR3 contains 15 residues, cysteine and phenylalanine counted. The DNA shown is the 45-base CDR3, in frame from base 1.

The sequence was obtained from a female donor in good health, enrolled as a control in a pregnancy study. The sample here was peripheral blood, taken after pregnancy. Rearrangement joined TRBV18 to TRBJ1-5; TRBD1 is a weak D gene call, 6 bases matching. The nucleotide sequence reads TGTGCCAGCTCAACTACAGGGAAGGAGGCTCAGCCCCAGCATTTT. This encodes CASSTTGKEAQPQHF.